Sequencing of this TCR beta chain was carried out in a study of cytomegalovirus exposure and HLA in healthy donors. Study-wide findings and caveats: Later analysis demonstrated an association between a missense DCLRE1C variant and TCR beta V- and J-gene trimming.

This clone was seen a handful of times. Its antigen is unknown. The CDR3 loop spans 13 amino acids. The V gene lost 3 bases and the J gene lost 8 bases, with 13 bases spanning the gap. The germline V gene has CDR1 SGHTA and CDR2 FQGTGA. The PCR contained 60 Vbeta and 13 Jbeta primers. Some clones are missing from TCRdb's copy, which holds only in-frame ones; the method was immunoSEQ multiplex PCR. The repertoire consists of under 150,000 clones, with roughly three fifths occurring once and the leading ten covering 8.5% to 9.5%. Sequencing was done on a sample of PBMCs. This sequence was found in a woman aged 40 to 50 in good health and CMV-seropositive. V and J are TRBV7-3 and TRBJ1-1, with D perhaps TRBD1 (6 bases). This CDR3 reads CASSFAHGTEAFF. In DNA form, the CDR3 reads TGTGCCAGCAGCTTCGCCCATGGGACAGAAGCTTTCTTT.